These T cell receptor beta chains were read from a single sample in a study of molecular identifiers for immune sequencing clone quantification. TCRdb used MiXCR to reprocess the PCR reads, holding one entry per CDR3 protein. The sample has about 300,000 distinct CDR3 sequences, about 21% seen once. What was sequenced was naive CD8+ T cells from blood, with Jurkat cell RNA spiked in. Receptor source: a human donor in good health. Some libraries in this study had Jurkat cell RNA spiked in. The CDR3 runs from the conserved cysteine through the conserved F or W. Each record gives: D gene, clone size, V gene, J gene, CDR3 length, CDR3 DNA, CDR3 protein. A D gene is named only where the DNA matches it firmly. Not all rows give a size; the values are once, few, many and, for expanded clones, a class.

>TRBD1|few|TRBV12-3/TRBV12-4|TRBJ1-1|15
TGTGCCAGCAGTCAAACAGGGGGACGAGACACTGAAGCTTTCTTT
CASSQTGGRDTEAFF
>.|.|TRBV4-2|TRBJ1-1|16
TGTGCCAGCAGCCAAGATTACGGGGGTGGGGTCACTGAAGCTTTCTTT
CASSQDYGGGVTEAFF
>.|once|TRBV7-7|TRBJ1-1|13
TGTGCTAGCAGCTTGGGGCCGAACACTGAAGCTCTCTTT
CASSLGPNTEALF
>TRBD1|few|TRBV2|TRBJ1-2|12
TGTGCCAGCAGGTACAGGGGAAATGGCTACACCTTC
CASRYRGNGYTF
>.|many|TRBV27|TRBJ1-1|14
TGTGCCAGCAGTCCGGGACGTCGTTACACTGAAGCTTTCTTT
CASSPGRRYTEAFF
>.|few|TRBV3-1|TRBJ2-5|15
TGTGCCAGCAGCCCGACAGGCTTCAACCAAGAGACCCAGTACTTC
CASSPTGFNQETQYF
>.|.|TRBV12-3/TRBV12-4|TRBJ1-1|15
TGTGCCAGCAGCCCACGGGGGGTCATGAACACTGAAGCTTTCTTT
CASSPRGVMNTEAFF
>.|few|TRBV12-3/TRBV12-4|TRBJ2-3|15
TGTGCCAGCAGTTTAAACCACGCTAGCACAGATACGCAGTATTTT
CASSLNHASTDTQYF
>.|few|TRBV27|TRBJ2-2|16
TGTGCCAGCAGTTTATCATCCGGGGCCGCCACCGGGGAGCTGTTTTTT
CASSLSSGAATGELFF
>TRBD2|many|TRBV7-9|TRBJ2-1|17
TGTGCCAGCAGCTTCTTTCTTGGTAGCGGGGCGGGGAATGAGCAGTTCTTC
CASSFFLGSGAGNEQFF
>.|many|TRBV29-1|TRBJ2-3|13
TGCAGCGCCCAGCGTGGAGCCACAGATACGCAGTATTTT
CSAQRGATDTQYF
>.|many|TRBV7-9|TRBJ2-3|15
TGTGCCAGCAGGCATCCGGGACAAGGCACAGATACGCAGTATTTT
CASRHPGQGTDTQYF
>TRBD1|many|TRBV7-2|TRBJ2-1|16
TGTGCCAGCAGCTCTAGGGACAGGGATTCTGACAATGAGCGGTTCTTC
CASSSRDRDSDNERFF
>.|few|TRBV3-1|TRBJ2-6|18
TGTGCCAGCAGCCAAGATTGGGCGGGATTCTCTGGGGCCAACGTCCTGACTTTC
CASSQDWAGFSGANVLTF